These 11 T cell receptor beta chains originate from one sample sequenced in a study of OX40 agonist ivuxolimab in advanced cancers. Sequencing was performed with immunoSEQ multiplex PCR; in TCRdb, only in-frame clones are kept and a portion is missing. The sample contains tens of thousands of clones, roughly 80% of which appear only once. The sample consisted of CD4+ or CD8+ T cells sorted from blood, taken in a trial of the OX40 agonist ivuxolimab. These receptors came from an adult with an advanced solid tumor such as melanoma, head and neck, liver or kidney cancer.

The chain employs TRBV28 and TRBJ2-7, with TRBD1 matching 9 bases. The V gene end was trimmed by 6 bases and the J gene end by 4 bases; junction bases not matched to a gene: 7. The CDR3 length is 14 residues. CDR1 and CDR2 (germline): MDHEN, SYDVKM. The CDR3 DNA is TGTGCCAGCAGAACCGGGACAGGGTTGTACGAGCAGTACTTC. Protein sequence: CASRTGTGLYEQYF.

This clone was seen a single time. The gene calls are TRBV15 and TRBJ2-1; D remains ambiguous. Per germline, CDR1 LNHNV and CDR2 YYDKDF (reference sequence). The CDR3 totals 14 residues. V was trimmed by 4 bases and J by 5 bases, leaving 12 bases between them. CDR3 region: CATSNTPANNEQFF. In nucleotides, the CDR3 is TGTGCCACCAGCAATACTCCGGCTAACAATGAGCAGTTCTTC.

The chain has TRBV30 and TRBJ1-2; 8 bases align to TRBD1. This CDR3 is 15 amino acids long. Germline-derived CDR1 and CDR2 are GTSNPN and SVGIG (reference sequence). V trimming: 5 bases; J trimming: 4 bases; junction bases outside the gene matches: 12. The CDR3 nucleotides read TGTGCCTGGGACCTTGGGTACAGGGGGATCTATGGCTACACCTTC. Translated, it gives CAWDLGYRGIYGYTF.

CDR3 nucleotides: TGCGCCAGCAGCATAACTCCGGGACAGGGTTCTGGCTACACCTTC. It yields the protein CASSITPGQGSGYTF. The V gene is TRBV5-1, the J gene TRBJ1-2; 9 bases line up with TRBD1. The CDR3 is 15 residues long. V was pared by 4 bases and J by 7 bases, with 11 bases of the junction left unmatched. Per germline, CDR1 SGHRS and CDR2 YFSETQ.

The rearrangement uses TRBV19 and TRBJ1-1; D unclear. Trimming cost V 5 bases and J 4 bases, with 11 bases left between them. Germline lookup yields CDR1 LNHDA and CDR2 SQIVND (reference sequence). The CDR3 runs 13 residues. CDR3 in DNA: TGTGCCAGTAGTCTAAATCCATTCACTGAAGCTTTCTTT. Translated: CASSLNPFTEAFF.

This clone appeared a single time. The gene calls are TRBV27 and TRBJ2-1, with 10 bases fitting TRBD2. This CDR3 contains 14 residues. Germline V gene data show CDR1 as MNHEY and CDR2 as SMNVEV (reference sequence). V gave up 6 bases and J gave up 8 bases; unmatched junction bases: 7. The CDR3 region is CASRTSGPLYEQFF. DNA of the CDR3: TGTGCCAGCAGGACTAGCGGGCCCCTCTATGAGCAGTTCTTC.

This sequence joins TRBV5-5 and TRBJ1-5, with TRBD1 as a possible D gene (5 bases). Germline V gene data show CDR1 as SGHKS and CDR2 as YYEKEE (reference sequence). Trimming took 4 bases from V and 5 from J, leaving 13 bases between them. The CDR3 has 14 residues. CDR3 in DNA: TGTGCCAGCAGCCTCGGGACGCCTGATCAGCCCCAGCATTTT. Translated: CASSLGTPDQPQHF.

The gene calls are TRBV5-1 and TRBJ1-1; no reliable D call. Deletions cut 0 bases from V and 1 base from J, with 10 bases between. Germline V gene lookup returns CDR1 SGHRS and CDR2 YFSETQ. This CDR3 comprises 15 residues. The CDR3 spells CASSLERAGNTEAFF. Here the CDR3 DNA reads TGCGCCAGCAGCTTGGAGCGGGCGGGGAACACTGAAGCTTTCTTT.

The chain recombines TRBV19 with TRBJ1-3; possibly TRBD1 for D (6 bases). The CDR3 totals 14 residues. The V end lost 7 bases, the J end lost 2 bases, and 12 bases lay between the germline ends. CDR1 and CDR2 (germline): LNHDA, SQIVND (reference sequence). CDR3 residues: CASILNRAGNTIYF. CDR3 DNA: TGTGCCAGTATCCTCAACAGGGCTGGAAACACCATATATTTT.

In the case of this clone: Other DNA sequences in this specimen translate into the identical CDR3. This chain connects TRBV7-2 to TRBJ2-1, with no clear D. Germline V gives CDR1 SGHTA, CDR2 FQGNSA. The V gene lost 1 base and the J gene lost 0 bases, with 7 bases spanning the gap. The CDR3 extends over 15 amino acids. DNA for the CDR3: TGTGCCAGCAGCTTAGGGCCGTCCTCCTACAATGAGCAGTTCTTC. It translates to CASSLGPSSYNEQFF.

CDR3 in DNA: TGTGCCAGCAGCCCAGATACTGGGTATGGCTACACCTTC. Translated: CASSPDTGYGYTF. The rearrangement uses TRBV7-2 and TRBJ1-2; unclear D gene. This CDR3 region has 13 residues. The germline gives CDR1 SGHTA, CDR2 FQGNSA. V shed 5 bases and J shed 5 bases, with 12 bases lying between them.